The text below deals with one TCR beta chain. Profiled with immunoSEQ multiplex PCR; TCRdb holds only in-frame clones, not every one. The sample gives roughly 100,000 clones, roughly 91% of which show up once; 3.5% to 4% is in the top ten. This record comes from a study of T cell responses to AZD1222 COVID-19 vaccine. Germline CDR1 SEHNR, CDR2 FQNEAQ (reference sequence). V dropped 5 bases and J dropped 4; count of bases not matched to a gene: 10. The CDR3 loop spans 15 amino acids. This sequence joins TRBV7-9 and TRBJ2-7; 8 bases agree with TRBD1. This specimen was peripheral blood, taken on day 0 of AZD1222 vaccination. The clonotype was recovered from an adult in good health. The CDR3 spells CASSTWTGISYEQYF. The CDR3, as DNA: TGTGCCAGCAGCACCTGGACAGGGATATCGTACGAGCAGTACTTC.